These T cell receptor beta chains were read from a single sample in a study of radiation and T cells in renal cell carcinoma. This table comes from immunoSEQ multiplex PCR, and its TCRdb copy is limited to in-frame clones, with some not included. The sample consists of 90,000 to 95,000 clones, about 79% of them appearing once. Sequenced here: blood, sampled from a patient whose treatment included radiotherapy and nephrectomy. These receptors were obtained from a man in his sixties with renal cell carcinoma. The CDR3 runs from the conserved cysteine through the conserved F or W. D genes are given only for firm matches. Where a row states a size, it is once, few, many or the class of an expanded clone; other rows omit it.

d_call j_call clone_size v_call cdr3_nt cdr3_aa
- TRBJ2-2 few TRBV2 TGTGCCAGCAGTGACCCGCGACCTGGCGGGGAGCTGTTTTTT CASSDPRPGGELFF
- TRBJ2-2 - TRBV7-3 TGTGCCAGCAGCGTCCGCACCGGGGAGCTGTTTTTT CASSVRTGELFF
- TRBJ1-1 - TRBV27 TGTGCCAGCAGCCGGTCCGGGGTGATGGCCACTGAAGCTTTCTTT CASSRSGVMATEAFF
TRBD2 TRBJ2-1 - TRBV7-2 TGTGCCAGCAGCGCATCGCTAGCGGGAGGGCCGCATGAGCAGTTCTTC CASSASLAGGPHEQFF
- TRBJ1-2 - TRBV18 TGTGCCAGCTCACAGGTCGCGGGACTTAACTATGGCTACACCTTC CASSQVAGLNYGYTF
TRBD2 TRBJ2-1 - TRBV27 TGTGCCAGCGGGACTAGCGGCTACAATGAGCAGTTCTTC CASGTSGYNEQFF
- TRBJ1-3 once TRBV27 TGTGCCAGCTCCCGGCGCTTTCAGGGTTCGGCTGGAAACACCATATATTTT CASSRRFQGSAGNTIYF
- TRBJ2-5 - TRBV15 TGTGCCACTAAACGGGGGCAACAAGAGACCCAGTACTTC CATKRGQQETQYF
- TRBJ1-5 - TRBV6-1 TGTGCCAGCAGTGAAGTCCAGAGTAGCAATCAGCCCCAGCATTTT CASSEVQSSNQPQHF
- TRBJ2-3 - TRBV28 TGTGCCAGCAGGCCCCCGACTAGTCCGGCAGATACGCAGTATTTT CASRPPTSPADTQYF
- TRBJ2-3 - TRBV10-3 TGTGCCATCATGGCTACAGCCGACACAGATACGCAGTATTTT CAIMATADTDTQYF
TRBD2 TRBJ2-1 - TRBV7-6 TGTGCCAGTGGTGCGGGAGGGTACAATGAGCAGTTCTTC CASGAGGYNEQFF
TRBD2 TRBJ2-1 once TRBV6-1 TGTGCCAGCAGTACTAGCGGGGCCCTCTACAATGAGCAGTTCTTC CASSTSGALYNEQFF
TRBD1 TRBJ1-1 - TRBV7-2 TGTGCCAGCAGCCCAGGAGGGGGCCTTGAAGCTTTCTTT CASSPGGGLEAFF
- TRBJ2-7 - TRBV7-6 TGTGCCAGCAGCTTAGTTGGGCGGGGCCCCTCCTACGAGCAGTACTTC CASSLVGRGPSYEQYF
- TRBJ2-7 - TRBV28 TGTGCCAGCAGCCGATTATGGGGCTCCGAGCAGTACTTC CASSRLWGSEQYF
- TRBJ1-2 - TRBV6-5 TGTGCCAGCAGTTACCGGCAGGAGGGTGGCTACACCTTC CASSYRQEGGYTF
- TRBJ2-3 - TRBV5-8 TGTGCCAGCAGCTTGAGGAGTGGGGATACGCAGTATTTT CASSLRSGDTQYF
- TRBJ2-7 - TRBV29-1 TGCAGCGTTGAACTGGGACTGAGCTCCTACGAGCAGTACTTC CSVELGLSSYEQYF
- TRBJ2-4 - TRBV5-1 TGCGCCAGCAGCTTGGGGGTTGCGGACATTCAGTACTTC CASSLGVADIQYF
- TRBJ2-3 - TRBV10-2 TGCGCCAGCTCCCCGAGGAGCGCAGATACGCAGTATTTT CASSPRSADTQYF
- TRBJ2-2 - TRBV6-6 TGTGCCAGCAGTTACTCGAACACAGGGACGGAGGGGCTGTTTTTT CASSYSNTGTEGLFF
- TRBJ2-2 - TRBV9 TGTGCCAGCAGCGTAGTTTCGGGGGGCCCCGGGGAGCTGTTTTTT CASSVVSGGPGELFF
- TRBJ2-7 - TRBV7-6 TGTGCCAGCAGCTTAGATATCGGCGAGCAGTACTTC CASSLDIGEQYF
TRBD1 TRBJ2-1 - TRBV7-8 TGTGCCAGCAGCGTGGACAGGGGGGCGGTCAATGAGCAGTTCTTC CASSVDRGAVNEQFF
- TRBJ1-5 - TRBV27 TGTGCCAGCAGTTACTCAGGGTATAGCAATCAGCCCCAGCATTTT CASSYSGYSNQPQHF
TRBD1 TRBJ2-7 - TRBV6-5 TGTGCCAACAGTTACTCGGGGACAGGTTCCTACGAGCAGTACTTC CANSYSGTGSYEQYF
- TRBJ1-4 - TRBV28 TGTGCCAGCACCGGAGGGGCAGAGGAAAAACTGTTTTTT CASTGGAEEKLFF
TRBD1 TRBJ2-1 once TRBV19 TGTGCCAGTAGCCTAGGACAGGGGGCTTTCAATGAGCAGTTCTTC CASSLGQGAFNEQFF
- TRBJ1-5 - TRBV11-2 TGTGCCAGCAGCGAAAGACCATACGGCAATCAGCCCCAGCATTTT CASSERPYGNQPQHF
TRBD2 TRBJ2-1 - TRBV28 TGTGCCAGCAGTTTATTGACTAGCGGTTTATTCAATGAGCAGTTCTTC CASSLLTSGLFNEQFF
- TRBJ1-3 - TRBV27 TGTGCCAGCAGTTTAGAGGCAGGACCGAGCTCTGGAAACACCATATATTTT CASSLEAGPSSGNTIYF
TRBD1 TRBJ1-1 - TRBV11-2 TGTGCCAGCAGCCCCGTCCCGGGACAGGGTCAAGCTTTCTTT CASSPVPGQGQAFF
- TRBJ1-5 - TRBV6-5 TGTGCCAGCAGTTACCCCACCCCAAGGCCCCAGCATTTT CASSYPTPRPQHF
- TRBJ2-1 - TRBV5-1 TGCGCCAGCAGCTCCTACAATGAGCAGTTCTTC CASSSYNEQFF
- TRBJ1-2 - TRBV5-1 TGCGCCAGCAGCTTGAACAGGGATGCAAGCTATGGCTACACCTTC CASSLNRDASYGYTF
- TRBJ2-7 few TRBV18 TGTGCCAGCTCACGGACTGACTACGAGCAGTACTTC CASSRTDYEQYF